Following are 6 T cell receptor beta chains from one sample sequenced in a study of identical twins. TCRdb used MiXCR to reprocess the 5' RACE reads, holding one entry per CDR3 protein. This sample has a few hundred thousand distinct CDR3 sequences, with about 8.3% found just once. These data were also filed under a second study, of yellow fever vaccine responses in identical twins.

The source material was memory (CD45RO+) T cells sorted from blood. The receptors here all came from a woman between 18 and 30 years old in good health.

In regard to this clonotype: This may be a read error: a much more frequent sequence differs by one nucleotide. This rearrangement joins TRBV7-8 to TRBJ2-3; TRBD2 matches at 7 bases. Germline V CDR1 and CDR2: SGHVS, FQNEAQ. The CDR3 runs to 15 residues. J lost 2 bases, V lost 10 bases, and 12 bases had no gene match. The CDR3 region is CAIIPWLADTDTQYF. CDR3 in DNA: TGTGCCATCATCCCGTGGCTAGCGGACACAGATACGCAGTATTTT.

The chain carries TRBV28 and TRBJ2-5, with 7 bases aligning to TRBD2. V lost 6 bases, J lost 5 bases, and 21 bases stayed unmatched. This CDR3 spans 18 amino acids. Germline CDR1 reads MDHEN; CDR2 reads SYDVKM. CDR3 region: CASSQAGRERPFGETQYF. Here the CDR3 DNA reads TGTGCCAGCAGCCAAGCCGGGCGGGAGCGACCTTTTGGGGAGACCCAGTACTTC.

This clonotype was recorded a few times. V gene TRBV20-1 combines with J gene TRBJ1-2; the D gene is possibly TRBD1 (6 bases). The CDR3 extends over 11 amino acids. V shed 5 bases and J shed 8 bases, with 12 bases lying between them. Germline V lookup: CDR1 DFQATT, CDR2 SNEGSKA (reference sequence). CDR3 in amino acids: CSARGAGGYTF. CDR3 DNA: TGCAGTGCTCGGGGGGCGGGAGGCTACACCTTC.

The CDR3 region has the DNA TGTGCCAGCACCAGGGACAGCGTTGACTACGAGCAGTACTTC. Its protein product is CASTRDSVDYEQYF. V and J are TRBV11-3 and TRBJ2-7; 7 bases map to TRBD1. This CDR3 has 14 residues. Germline V gives CDR1 SGHNT, CDR2 YENEEA. The junction had 9 bases not matched to a gene; V was cut back by 7 bases and J by 3 bases.

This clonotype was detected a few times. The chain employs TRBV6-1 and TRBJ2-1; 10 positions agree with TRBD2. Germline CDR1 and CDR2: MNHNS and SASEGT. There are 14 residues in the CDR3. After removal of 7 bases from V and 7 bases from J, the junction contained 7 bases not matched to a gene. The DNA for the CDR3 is TGTGCCAGCACTCTAGCGGGAGCGGGTAATGAGCAGTTCTTC. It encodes CASTLAGAGNEQFF.

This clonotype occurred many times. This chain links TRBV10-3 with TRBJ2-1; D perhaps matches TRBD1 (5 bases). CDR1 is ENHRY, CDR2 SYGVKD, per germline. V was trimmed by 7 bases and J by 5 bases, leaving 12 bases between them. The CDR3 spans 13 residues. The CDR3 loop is CAITPDNNNEQFF. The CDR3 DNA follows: TGTGCCATCACCCCGGACAATAACAATGAGCAGTTCTTC.